The 29 T cell receptor beta chains given below trace back to one sample, sequenced in a study of T cell responses to AZD1222 COVID-19 vaccine. Sequenced by immunoSEQ multiplex PCR; TCRdb stores in-frame clones only, minus some. Of 150,000 or so clones listed, 90% are singletons. The sequenced sample was peripheral blood, obtained on day 0 of AZD1222 vaccination. The receptors were sampled from an adult in good health.

V gene TRBV7-2 combines with J gene TRBJ2-2; possible D gene TRBD1, 6 bases. This CDR3 has 16 residues. The V and J ends lost 5 bases and 3 bases respectively, with 16 bases between them. Germline lookup yields CDR1 SGHTA and CDR2 FQGNSA. CDR3 coding DNA: TGTGCCAGCAGCCCCAGGGGTAGCGCCCACACCGGGGAGCTGTTTTTT. It translates to CASSPRGSAHTGELFF.

The chain carries TRBV7-2 and TRBJ2-3; D is perhaps TRBD2 (6 bases). Germline loops: CDR1 SGHTA, CDR2 FQGNSA. Trimming stripped 1 base from V and 4 bases from J, with 9 bases between. The CDR3 sequence is 14 residues long. Here the CDR3 reads CASSLVAGSDTQYF. In DNA form, the CDR3 reads TGTGCCAGCAGCTTAGTGGCGGGATCAGATACGCAGTATTTT.

This chain uses TRBV5-4 with TRBJ1-1; 10 bases line up with TRBD1. J was trimmed by 4 bases and V by 0 bases; bases with no gene match: 3. This CDR3 has 15 amino acids. CDR1 is SGHNT and CDR2 is YYREEE in the germline V gene (reference sequence). CDR3 amino acids: CASSLGTGGITEAFF. CDR3 nucleotide sequence: TGTGCCAGCAGCTTGGGGACAGGGGGAATCACTGAAGCTTTCTTT.

The rearrangement uses TRBV19 and TRBJ1-6; the D gene is possibly TRBD1 (5 bases). The germline gives CDR1 LNHDA, CDR2 SQIVND (reference sequence). The CDR3 consists of 13 residues. Trimming cost V 5 bases and J 10 bases, with 12 bases left between them. Here the CDR3 reads CASSVRDGSPLHF. The CDR3 bases are TGTGCCAGTAGTGTCAGGGACGGCTCACCCCTCCACTTT.

The table lists this clone with a count of one. The V and J genes are TRBV7-2 and TRBJ2-5; D call uncertain. V gave up 2 bases and J gave up 0 bases, with 4 bases separating them. The CDR3 runs 13 residues. Germline V gene lookup returns CDR1 SGHTA and CDR2 FQGNSA. The CDR3 sequence is CASSLLDQETQYF. CDR3 DNA: TGTGCCAGCAGCTTACTGGACCAAGAGACCCAGTACTTC.

The chain has TRBV24-1 and TRBJ1-2, with D unclear. The CDR3 contains 14 residues. Between the trimmed V and J ends, which lost 5 bases and 4 bases, there was a span of 13 bases. Germline V gene data show CDR1 as KGHDR and CDR2 as SFDVKD. CDR3 sequence: CATSGNQWPYGYTF. DNA of the CDR3: TGTGCCACCAGTGGGAATCAGTGGCCCTATGGCTACACCTTC.

This clone occurred once. This chain joins TRBV6-2 or TRBV6-3 and TRBJ1-5; maybe TRBD1 (5 bases). The length of the CDR3 is 16 residues. V dropped 6 bases and J dropped 8 bases, with 23 bases sitting between them. The germline CDR1 and CDR2 sequences are MNHEY and SVGEGT. The CDR3 nucleotides read TGTGCCAGCAGCCCCTTTTCCCAGGGCATGGTAGAGCCCCAGCATTTT. Protein: CASSPFSQGMVEPQHF.

V usage is TRBV29-1 and J usage is TRBJ1-1; D unresolved. Germline V CDR1 and CDR2: SQVTM, ANQGSEA. Trimming took 5 bases from V and 3 from J, leaving 4 bases between them. The CDR3 is made up of 10 amino acids. DNA for the CDR3: TGCAGCGTTAGTGACACTGAAGCTTTCTTT. Its translation: CSVSDTEAFF.

The chain uses TRBV6-5 and TRBJ1-1; 10 nucleotides align to TRBD1. The length of the CDR3 is 13 residues. Germline assignment: CDR1 MNHEY and CDR2 SVGAGI. V was clipped by 4 bases and J by 4 bases; unmatched bases: 0. CDR3 DNA: TGTGCCAGCAGTTGGACAGGGGGCACTGAAGCTTTCTTT. Encoded protein: CASSWTGGTEAFF.

The chain couples TRBV5-1 to TRBJ2-7, with D tentatively TRBD1 or TRBD2 (5 bases each). There are 13 residues in the CDR3. V lost 4 bases and J 0 bases, leaving 8 bases between the germline ends. CDR1 and CDR2 from the germline V gene are SGHRS and YFSETQ. The CDR3 here is CASSEGSSYEQYF. CDR3 DNA sequence: TGCGCCAGCAGCGAGGGGTCCTCCTACGAGCAGTACTTC.

The chain combines TRBV28 with TRBJ1-4, with D possibly TRBD1 on 5 matching bases. The CDR3 covers 16 residues. V lost 4 bases to trimming and J lost 1 base, with 13 bases between them. Germline CDR1 is MDHEN and CDR2 is SYDVKM. CDR3 sequence reads: CASSSQGVVTNEKLFF. In nucleotides, the CDR3 is TGTGCCAGCAGTTCCCAGGGAGTTGTAACTAATGAAAAACTGTTTTTT. Looking up the rest from reference TRBV28 and TRBJ1-4 gives the full variable domain: DVKVTQSSRYLVKRTGEKVFLECVQDMDHENMFWYRQDPGLGLRLIYFSYDVKMKEKGDIPEGYSVSREKKERFSLILESASTNQTSMYLCASSSQGVVTNEKLFFGSGTQLSVL.

V gene TRBV10-3 combines with J gene TRBJ2-1; 9 nucleotides align to TRBD2. V was clipped by 0 bases and J by 7 bases; unmatched bases: 7. The CDR3 extends over 16 amino acids. Per the germline V gene, CDR1 is ENHRY and CDR2 is SYGVKD. CDR3 amino acids: CAISESWASGKNEQFF. CDR3 in DNA: TGTGCCATCAGTGAGTCCTGGGCTAGCGGGAAGAATGAGCAGTTCTTC.

The rearrangement joins TRBV4-3 to TRBJ1-1; D is ambiguous. Germline assignment: CDR1 LGHNA and CDR2 YSLEER. This CDR3 has 14 residues. Trimming removed 0 bases from V and 2 bases from J, with 7 bases in between. CDR3 sequence reads: CASSQDRYNTEAFF. CDR3 in DNA: TGCGCCAGCAGCCAAGATCGGTACAACACTGAAGCTTTCTTT.

The V gene is TRBV19, the J gene TRBJ1-1; no clear D. The CDR3 extends over 11 amino acids. V lost 4 bases and J 1 base, leaving 1 base between the germline ends. Germline V lookup: CDR1 LNHDA, CDR2 SQIVND (reference sequence). Here the CDR3 DNA reads TGTGCCAGTAGTAGGAACACTGAAGCTTTCTTT. Amino acid sequence: CASSRNTEAFF.

The chain recombines TRBV27 with TRBJ2-6; D unresolved. This CDR3 has 15 amino acids. Trimming pared 6 bases from V and 0 bases from J, leaving 9 bases between. CDR1 is MNHEY, CDR2 SMNVEV, per germline (reference sequence). Here the CDR3 DNA reads TGTGCCAGCAGGGGGTGGGACTCTGGGGCCAACGTCCTGACTTTC. It codes for CASRGWDSGANVLTF.

The chain couples TRBV7-9 to TRBJ1-4; D is ambiguous. CDR1 and CDR2 (germline): SEHNR, FQNEAQ (reference sequence). This CDR3 contains 16 residues. Deletions cut 3 bases from V and 0 bases from J, with 11 bases between. CDR3 sequence (DNA): TGTGCCAGCAGCTTCGGTGCGAAAGCAACTAATGAAAAACTGTTTTTT. Translating gives CASSFGAKATNEKLFF.

The rearrangement links TRBV11-3 to TRBJ1-6; D ambiguous. In germline, CDR1 is SGHNT, CDR2 YENEEA. The CDR3 is 19 residues long. With 3 bases removed from V and 3 bases from J, the gap between germline ends came to 21 bases. Here the CDR3 DNA reads TGTGCCAGCAGCTTCCCCATAAAGCAGGAGGCGGTCTATAATTCACCCCTCCACTTT. It specifies CASSFPIKQEAVYNSPLHF.

The genes are TRBV7-6 and TRBJ2-7; 8 bases fit TRBD2. This CDR3 contains 17 residues. Losses at the gene ends were 1 base for V and 2 bases for J; bases not matched to a gene: 10. Germline V CDR1 and CDR2: SGHVS, FNYEAQ. The CDR3 reads CASSLGAGGAGPYEQYF. The CDR3 DNA reads as TGTGCCAGCAGCTTAGGAGCCGGGGGGGCAGGGCCCTACGAGCAGTACTTC. Combining the CDR3 with reference TRBV7-6 and TRBJ2-7 gives the whole variable domain GAGVSQSPRYKVTKRGQDVALRCDPISGHVSLYWYRQALGQGPEFLTYFNYEAQQDKSGLPNDRFSAERPEGSISTLTIQRTEQRDSAMYRCASSLGAGGAGPYEQYFGPGTRLTVT.

This chain connects TRBV7-2 to TRBJ2-6, with unresolved D. The V gene lost 5 bases and the J gene lost 1 base, with 9 bases spanning the gap. The CDR3 length is 15 residues. The germline gives CDR1 SGHTA, CDR2 FQGNSA. CDR3 protein: CASSPPFSGANVLTF. The DNA for the CDR3 is TGTGCCAGCAGCCCCCCCTTTTCTGGGGCCAACGTCCTGACTTTC. Together with reference TRBV7-2 and TRBJ2-6, the CDR3 gives the full variable domain: GAGVSQSPSNKVTEKGKDVELRCDPISGHTALYWYRQSLGQGLEFLIYFQGNSAPDKSGLPSDRFSAERTGGSVSTLTIQRTQQEDSAVYLCASSPPFSGANVLTFGAGSRLTVL.

This chain connects TRBV27 to TRBJ2-2; TRBD2 matches at 12 bases. The CDR3 has 20 residues. V was clipped by 5 bases and J by 1 base; unmatched bases: 14. Germline assignment: CDR1 MNHEY and CDR2 SMNVEV (reference sequence). The CDR3 loop reads CASSPTGTTTSGGNTGELFF. In nucleotides, the CDR3 is TGTGCCAGCAGTCCGACCGGGACGACGACTAGCGGGGGGAACACCGGGGAGCTGTTTTTT.

CDR3 protein: CASSPRDRVLFF. CDR3 coding DNA: TGTGCCAGCAGCCCCCGGGACAGGGTCCTGTTTTTT. This chain links TRBV7-2 with TRBJ2-2, with 9 bases identical to TRBD1. V lost 5 bases, J lost 14 bases, and 6 bases stayed unmatched. Germline lookup yields CDR1 SGHTA and CDR2 FQGNSA. CDR3 length: 12 residues.

The J gene is TRBJ1-2, the V gene TRBV12-3 or TRBV12-4; 8 bases line up with TRBD1. The CDR3 runs 13 residues. Trimming took 4 bases from V and 4 from J; bases not matched to a gene: 2. CDR3 nucleotides: TGTGCCAGCAGTTCCACAGGGGGCTATGGCTACACCTTC. Residues: CASSSTGGYGYTF.

The chain is built from TRBV9 and TRBJ2-3, with D perhaps TRBD2 (5 bases). This CDR3 contains 15 residues. CDR1 is SGDLS, CDR2 YYNGEE, per germline. The V gene lost 0 bases and the J gene lost 5 bases, with 13 bases spanning the gap. CDR3 sequence reads: CASSVEGLAGDTQYF. The CDR3 bases are TGTGCCAGCAGCGTAGAAGGGCTAGCAGGAGATACGCAGTATTTT. Variable domain in full (rest from reference TRBV9 and TRBJ2-3): DSGVTQTPKHLITATGQRVTLRCSPRSGDLSVYWYQQSLDQGLQFLIQYYNGEERAKGNILERFSAQQFPDLHSELNLSSLELGDSALYFCASSVEGLAGDTQYFGPGTRLTVL.

This chain joins TRBV7-9 and TRBJ1-5; TRBD1 might be the D (6 bases). This CDR3 comprises 16 residues. Trimming pared 5 bases from V and 0 bases from J, leaving 14 bases between. Germline V lookup: CDR1 SEHNR, CDR2 FQNEAQ (reference sequence). CDR3 in amino acids: CASSPLVGGSNQPQHF. The CDR3 DNA is TGTGCCAGCAGCCCACTCGTAGGGGGTAGCAATCAGCCCCAGCATTTT.

J is TRBJ1-5 and V is TRBV18; 8 bases agree with TRBD1. V trimming: 6 bases; J trimming: 2 bases; junction bases outside the gene matches: 12. The CDR3 spans 17 residues. Per the germline V gene, CDR1 is KGHSH and CDR2 is LQKENI. The CDR3 region is CASSLYPGGQGNQPQHF. CDR3 DNA: TGTGCCAGCTCCCTGTACCCAGGGGGCCAGGGCAATCAGCCCCAGCATTTT.

The chain couples TRBV5-4 to TRBJ1-2; D uncertain. V was cut by 5 bases and J by 7 bases, with 15 bases left in between. CDR1 and CDR2 (germline): SGHNT, YYREEE (reference sequence). CDR3 length: 13 amino acids. This CDR3 reads CASSLTWQAGYTF. Here the CDR3 DNA reads TGTGCCAGCAGTCTCACCTGGCAGGCTGGCTACACCTTC.

The chain's CDR3 is CASYRTSTDTQYF. Here the CDR3 DNA reads TGTGCCAGTTACAGGACTAGCACAGATACGCAGTATTTT. The chain uses TRBV6-5 and TRBJ2-3; either TRBD1 or TRBD2 may supply D (5 bases each). Trimming removed 9 bases from V and 0 bases from J, with 10 bases in between. The CDR3 sequence is 13 residues long. Germline V gene sequence: CDR1 MNHEY, CDR2 SVGAGI.

This clone was observed once. The rearrangement joins TRBV19 to TRBJ1-2; 11 bases fit TRBD1. The trim removed 8 bases at V and 7 bases at J, leaving 3 bases unmatched. This CDR3 has 12 amino acids. Germline CDR1 is LNHDA and CDR2 is SQIVND (reference sequence). CDR3 DNA: TGTGCCAGTCGGACAGGGGGCGTTGGCTACACCTTC. Translation gives CASRTGGVGYTF.

The rearrangement uses TRBV18 and TRBJ2-3, with D possibly being TRBD1 (5 bases). Germline CDR1 and CDR2: KGHSH and LQKENI. V dropped 5 bases and J dropped 1 base, with 10 bases sitting between them. This CDR3 has 14 amino acids. CDR3 nucleotide sequence: TGTGCCAGCTCATTTCAGACAGGCACAGATACGCAGTATTTT. It encodes CASSFQTGTDTQYF. Full variable domain (missing parts from reference TRBV18 and TRBJ2-3): NAGVMQNPRHLVRRRGQEARLRCSPMKGHSHVYWYRQLPEEGLKFMVYLQKENIIDESGMPKERFSAEFPKEGPSILRIQQVVRGDSAAYFCASSFQTGTDTQYFGPGTRLTVL.